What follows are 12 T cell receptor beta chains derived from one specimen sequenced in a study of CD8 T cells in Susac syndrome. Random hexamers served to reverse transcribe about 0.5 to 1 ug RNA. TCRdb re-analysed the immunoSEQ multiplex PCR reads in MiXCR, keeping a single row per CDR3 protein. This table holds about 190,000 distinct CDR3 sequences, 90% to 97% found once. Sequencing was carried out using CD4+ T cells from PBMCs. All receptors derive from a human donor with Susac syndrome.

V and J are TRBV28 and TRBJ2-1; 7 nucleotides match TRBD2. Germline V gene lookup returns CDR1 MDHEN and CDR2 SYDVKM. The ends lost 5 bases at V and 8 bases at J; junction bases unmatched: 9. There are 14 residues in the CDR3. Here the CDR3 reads CASSTPGGWDEQFF. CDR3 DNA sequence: TGTGCCAGCAGTACCCCCGGGGGGTGGGATGAGCAGTTCTTC.

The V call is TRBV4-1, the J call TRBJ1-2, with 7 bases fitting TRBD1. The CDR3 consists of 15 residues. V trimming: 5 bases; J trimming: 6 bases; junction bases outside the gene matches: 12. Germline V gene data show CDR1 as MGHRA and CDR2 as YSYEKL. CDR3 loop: CASSAGRQGTNGYTF. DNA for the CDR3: TGCGCCAGCAGCGCGGGAAGACAGGGAACCAATGGCTACACCTTC.

CDR3 amino acids: CSVVGQGASVAGELFF. For the CDR3, the DNA is TGCAGCGTTGTAGGACAGGGGGCGTCGGTGGCCGGGGAGCTGTTTTTT. This chain joins TRBV29-1 and TRBJ2-2; 11 positions agree with TRBD1. J was trimmed by 6 bases and V by 4 bases; bases with no gene match: 10. The CDR3 is 16 residues long. Germline-derived CDR1 and CDR2 are SQVTM and ANQGSEA.

The DNA of the CDR3 is TGTGCCAGCAGCACCCTGACAGGGGGCATCATCGCAGATACGCAGTATTTT. This translates into CASSTLTGGIIADTQYF. This chain joins TRBV11-2 and TRBJ2-3; 10 bases line up with TRBD1. Germline CDR1 SGHAT, CDR2 FQNNGV. With V trimmed by 5 bases and J by 4 bases, 12 bases remained unmatched. This CDR3 spans 17 amino acids.

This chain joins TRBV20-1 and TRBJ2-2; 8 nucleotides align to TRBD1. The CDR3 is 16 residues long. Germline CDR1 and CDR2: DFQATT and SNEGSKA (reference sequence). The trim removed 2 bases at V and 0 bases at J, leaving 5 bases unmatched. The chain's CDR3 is CSARPTGQANTGELFF. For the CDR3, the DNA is TGCAGTGCTAGACCGACGGGACAGGCGAACACCGGGGAGCTGTTTTTT.

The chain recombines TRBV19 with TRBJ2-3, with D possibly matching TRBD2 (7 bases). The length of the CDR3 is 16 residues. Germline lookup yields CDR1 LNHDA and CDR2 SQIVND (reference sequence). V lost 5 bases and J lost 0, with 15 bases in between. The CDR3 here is CASSSGGGPSTDTQYF. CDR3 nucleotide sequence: TGTGCCAGTAGTTCGGGCGGGGGCCCTAGCACAGATACGCAGTATTTT.

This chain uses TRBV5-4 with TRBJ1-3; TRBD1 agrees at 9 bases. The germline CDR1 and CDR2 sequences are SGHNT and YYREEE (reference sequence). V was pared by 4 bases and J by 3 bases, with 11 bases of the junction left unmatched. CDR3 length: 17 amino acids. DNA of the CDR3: TGTGCCAGCAGCCCCAGTCCCGGGACAGGGCTTGGAAACACCATATATTTT. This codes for CASSPSPGTGLGNTIYF.

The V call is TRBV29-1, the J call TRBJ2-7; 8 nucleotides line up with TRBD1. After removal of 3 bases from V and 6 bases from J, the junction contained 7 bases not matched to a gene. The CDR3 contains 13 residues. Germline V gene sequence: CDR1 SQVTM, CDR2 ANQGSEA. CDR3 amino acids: CSVDGQGASEQYF. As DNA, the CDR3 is TGCAGCGTTGATGGACAGGGCGCTAGCGAGCAGTACTTC.

The CDR3 bases are TGCAGTGCTAGAGAGGGCAGATCAACTAATGAAAAACTGTTTTTT. This gives the protein CSAREGRSTNEKLFF. The chain is built from TRBV20-1 and TRBJ1-4; D is uncertain. V gave up 0 bases and J gave up 0 bases, with 8 bases separating them. Germline lookup yields CDR1 DFQATT and CDR2 SNEGSKA (reference sequence). This CDR3 contains 15 residues.

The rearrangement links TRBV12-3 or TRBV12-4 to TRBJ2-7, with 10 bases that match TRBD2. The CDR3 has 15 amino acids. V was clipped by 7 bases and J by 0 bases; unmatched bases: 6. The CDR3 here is CASTLSGGSSYEQYF. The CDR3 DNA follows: TGTGCCAGCACCCTTAGCGGGGGGAGCTCCTACGAGCAGTACTTC.

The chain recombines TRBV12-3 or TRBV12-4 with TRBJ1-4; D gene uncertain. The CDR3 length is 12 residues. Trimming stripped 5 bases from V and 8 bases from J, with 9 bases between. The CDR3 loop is CASSLVREKLFF. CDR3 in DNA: TGTGCCAGCAGTCTAGTGCGGGAAAAACTGTTTTTT.

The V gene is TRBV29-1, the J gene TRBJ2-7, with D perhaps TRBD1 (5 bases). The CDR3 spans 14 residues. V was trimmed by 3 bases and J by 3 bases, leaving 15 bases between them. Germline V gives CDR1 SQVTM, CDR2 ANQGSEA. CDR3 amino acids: CSVDVASRGYEQYF. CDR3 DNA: TGCAGCGTTGATGTGGCCAGTAGGGGCTACGAGCAGTACTTC.